This entry concerns a single T cell receptor beta chain. Its antigen is not known. Regarding time point: newly diagnosed GD, antithyroid drugs for less than 3 months. The TCR library was made from RNA extracted from PBMCs. This sample was taken from a study of regulatory T cells in long-lasting Graves disease. Across the study: Duration of antithyroid drug therapy among newly diagnosed Graves' patients was under 3 months. Whole-study results and caveats: TRBV28 was favored in persistent disease, as were TRBJ1-2 and TRBJ2-5.

Researchers made TCR beta libraries by using iRepertoire HTBI primers and running Arm-PCR on CDR3 regions. One entry per CDR3 protein results from TCRdb running MiXCR on the multiplex PCR reads. The sample yields over 500,000 distinct CDR3 sequences, about 16% seen once. This CDR3 has 16 amino acids. From germline, CDR1 is SQVTM and CDR2 ANQGSEA. Trimming removed 3 bases from V and 7 bases from J; junction bases left unmatched: 13. The same data also contributed to another study, on T cells in Graves' hyperthyroidism and ophthalmopathy. That source adds: Ophthalmopathy cases were set apart from stable hyperthyroidism by a 13 V-J model.

V gene TRBV29-1 combines with J gene TRBJ2-4; TRBD2 matches at 9 bases. The receptor's source is a man aged 18 to 29 with Graves disease. The material sequenced was peripheral blood mononuclear cells (PBMCs), taken at new diagnosis, from a patient treated with antithyroid drugs. The CDR3, as DNA: TGCAGCGTTGACTTAGCTTTCTCTAGCGGGGATAACATTCAGTACTTC. Residues: CSVDLAFSSGDNIQYF.